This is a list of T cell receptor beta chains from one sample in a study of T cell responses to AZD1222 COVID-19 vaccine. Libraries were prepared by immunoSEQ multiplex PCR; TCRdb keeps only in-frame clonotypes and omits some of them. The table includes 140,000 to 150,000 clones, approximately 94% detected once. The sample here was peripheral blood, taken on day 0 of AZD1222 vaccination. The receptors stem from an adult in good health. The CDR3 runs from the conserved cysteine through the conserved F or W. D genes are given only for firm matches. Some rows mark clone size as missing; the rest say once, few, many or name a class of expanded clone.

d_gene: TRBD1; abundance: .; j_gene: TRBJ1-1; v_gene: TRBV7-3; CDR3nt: TGTGCCAGCAGCTACCAGACAGGGTCGGCAGCTTTCTTT; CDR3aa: CASSYQTGSAAFF
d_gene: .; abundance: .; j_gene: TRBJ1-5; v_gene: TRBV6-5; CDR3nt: TGTGCCAGCAGTTACTCGTACAATCAGCCCCAGCATTTT; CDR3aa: CASSYSYNQPQHF
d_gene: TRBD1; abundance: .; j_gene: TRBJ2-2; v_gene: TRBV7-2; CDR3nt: TGTGCCAGCAGCCCACCCGGGACAGGGGGCCTCGGGGAGCTGTTTTTT; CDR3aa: CASSPPGTGGLGELFF
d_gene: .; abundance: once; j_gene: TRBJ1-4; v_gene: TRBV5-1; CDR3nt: TGCGCCAGCAGCTTGGGTCAGGGGAATGAAAAACTGTTTTTT; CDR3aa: CASSLGQGNEKLFF
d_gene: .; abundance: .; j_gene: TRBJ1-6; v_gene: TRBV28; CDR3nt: TGTGCCAGCAGTTTATACGGGGGTTATTCACCCCTCCACTTT; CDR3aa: CASSLYGGYSPLHF
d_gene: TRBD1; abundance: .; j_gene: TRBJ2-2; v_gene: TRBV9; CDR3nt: TGTGCCAGCAGCTACCGGCGGACAGGGGGTGGCGGGGAGCTGTTTTTT; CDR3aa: CASSYRRTGGGGELFF
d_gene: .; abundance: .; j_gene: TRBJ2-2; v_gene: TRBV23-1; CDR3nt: TGCGCCAGCAGTCAATCTTTTGGGCCGCGTGAACCGAAACATACGAACACCGGGGAGCTGTTTTTT; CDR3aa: CASSQSFGPREPKHTNTGELFF
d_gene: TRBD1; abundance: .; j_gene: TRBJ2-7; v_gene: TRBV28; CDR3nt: TGTGCCAGCGGTGCTACAGGGGTCGACTACGAGCAGTACTTC; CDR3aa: CASGATGVDYEQYF
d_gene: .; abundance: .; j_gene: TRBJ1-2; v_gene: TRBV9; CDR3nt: TGTGCCAGCAGCGCCTTCGCAGGGAGGTATGGCTACACCTTC; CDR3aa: CASSAFAGRYGYTF
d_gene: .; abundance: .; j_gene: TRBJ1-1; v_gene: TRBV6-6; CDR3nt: TGTGCCAGCACTTACCCGGGGGGTCTGAACACTGAAGCTTTCTTT; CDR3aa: CASTYPGGLNTEAFF
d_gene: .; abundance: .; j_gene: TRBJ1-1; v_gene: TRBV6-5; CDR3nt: TGTGCCAGCAGTTACTCGATCGAAATGAACACTGAAGCTTTCTTT; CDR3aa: CASSYSIEMNTEAFF
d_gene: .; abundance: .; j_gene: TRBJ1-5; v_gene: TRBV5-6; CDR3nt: TGTGCCAGCAGCTTGCCAGGCAATCAGCCCCAGCATTTT; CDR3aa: CASSLPGNQPQHF
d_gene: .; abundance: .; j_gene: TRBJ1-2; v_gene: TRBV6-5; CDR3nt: TGTGCCAGCCCGGGGGGGCTACATGGCTACACCTTC; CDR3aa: CASPGGLHGYTF
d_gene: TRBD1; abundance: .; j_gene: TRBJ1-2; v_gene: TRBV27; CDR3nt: TGTGCCAGCAGTGCGCCGGGGACAGGGAGGGATGGCTACACCTTC; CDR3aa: CASSAPGTGRDGYTF
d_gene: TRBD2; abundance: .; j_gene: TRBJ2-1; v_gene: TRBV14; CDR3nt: TGTGCCAGCAGCCACCCAACTAGCGGAATCTACAATGAGCAGTTCTTC; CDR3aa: CASSHPTSGIYNEQFF
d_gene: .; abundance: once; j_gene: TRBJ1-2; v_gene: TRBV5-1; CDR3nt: TGCGCCAGCAGCTCCCAGGGGATTGATGGCTACACCTTC; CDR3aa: CASSSQGIDGYTF
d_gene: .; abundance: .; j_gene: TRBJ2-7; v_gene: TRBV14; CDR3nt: TGTGCCAGCAGCCAAGCACGGCTGAACTACGAGCAGTACTTC; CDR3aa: CASSQARLNYEQYF
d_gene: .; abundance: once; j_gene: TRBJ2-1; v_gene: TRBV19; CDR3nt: TGTGCCAGTAGGCGATTCCGTAGCTCCTACAATGAGCAGTTCTTC; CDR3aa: CASRRFRSSYNEQFF
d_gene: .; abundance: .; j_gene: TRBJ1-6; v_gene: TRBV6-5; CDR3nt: TGTGCCAGTAGGACAGCGCAAAATTCACCCCTCCACTTT; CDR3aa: CASRTAQNSPLHF
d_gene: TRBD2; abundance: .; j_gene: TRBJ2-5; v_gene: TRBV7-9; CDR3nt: TGTGCCAGCAGCTGGATTAGCGGGGGGATACCGGAGACCCAGTACTTC; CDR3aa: CASSWISGGIPETQYF
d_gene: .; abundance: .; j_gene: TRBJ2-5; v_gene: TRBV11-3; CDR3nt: TGTGCCAGCAGCTACCGGACTGAACAAGAGACCCAGTACTTC; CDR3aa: CASSYRTEQETQYF
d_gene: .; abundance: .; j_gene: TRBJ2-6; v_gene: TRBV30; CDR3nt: TGTGCCTGGGGGTCTGGGGCCAACGTCCTGACTTTC; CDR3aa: CAWGSGANVLTF
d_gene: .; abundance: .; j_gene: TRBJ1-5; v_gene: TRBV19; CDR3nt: TGTGCCAGTAGCCTGGACCGAATAATTACTCAGCCCCAGCATTTT; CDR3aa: CASSLDRIITQPQHF
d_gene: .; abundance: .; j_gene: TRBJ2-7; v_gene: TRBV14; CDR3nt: TGTGCCAGCAGCCAACAGGGGACCTACGAGCAGTACTTC; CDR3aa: CASSQQGTYEQYF
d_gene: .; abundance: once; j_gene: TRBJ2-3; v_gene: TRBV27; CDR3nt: TGTGCCAGCAGTTCATTCTTATCCGCTTACACAGATACGCAGTATTTT; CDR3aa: CASSSFLSAYTDTQYF
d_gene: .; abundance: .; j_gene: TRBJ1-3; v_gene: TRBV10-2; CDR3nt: TGCGCCAGCAGCCGAGATTTGGGAAACACCATATATTTT; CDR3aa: CASSRDLGNTIYF
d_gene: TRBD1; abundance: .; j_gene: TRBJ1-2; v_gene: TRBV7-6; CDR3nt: TGTGCCAGCAGCGTGGGACAGGGGGGAGAAGGCTACACCTTC; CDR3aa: CASSVGQGGEGYTF
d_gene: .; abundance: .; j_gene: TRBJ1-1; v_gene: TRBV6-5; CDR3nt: TGTGCCAGCAGTATTGGACAGAACACTGAAGCTTTCTTT; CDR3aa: CASSIGQNTEAFF
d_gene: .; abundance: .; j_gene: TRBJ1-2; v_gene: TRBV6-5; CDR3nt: TGTGCCAGCAGTTACTCGGAGTCACCTAACTATGGCTACACCTTC; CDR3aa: CASSYSESPNYGYTF